Here is one TCR beta chain with its context. The length of the CDR3 is 19 residues. Germline CDR1 reads MGHRA; CDR2 reads YSYEKL. V was cut by 0 bases and J by 2 bases, with 19 bases left in between. Single viable CD3+CD4+CD8-CD45RO+ cells were sorted as the memory CD4+ T cells. These data belong to a study of memory CD4+ T cells and cytomegalovirus serostatus. Measured with immunoSEQ multiplex PCR; TCRdb has only the in-frame clones, and not every one. The data show roughly 84,000 clones, around 80% seen once. The receptor was derived from an adult in good health and CMV-seronegative. The sample was memory CD4+ T cells from blood. The gene calls are TRBV4-1 and TRBJ2-2; D perhaps matches TRBD2 (6 bases). CDR3 residues: CASSQDIGSGLLNTGELFF. CDR3 in DNA: TGCGCCAGCAGCCAAGATATAGGATCGGGACTCCTAAACACCGGGGAGCTGTTTTTT.